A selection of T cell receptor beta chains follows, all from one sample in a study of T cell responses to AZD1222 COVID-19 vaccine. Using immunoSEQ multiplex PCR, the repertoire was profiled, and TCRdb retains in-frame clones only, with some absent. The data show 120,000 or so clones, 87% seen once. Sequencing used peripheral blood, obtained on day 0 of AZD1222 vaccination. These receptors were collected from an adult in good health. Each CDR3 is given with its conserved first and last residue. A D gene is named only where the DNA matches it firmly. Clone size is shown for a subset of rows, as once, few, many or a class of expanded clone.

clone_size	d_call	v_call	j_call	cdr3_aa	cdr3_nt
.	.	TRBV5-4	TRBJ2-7	CASSWDGSREQYF	TGTGCCAGCAGCTGGGACGGTTCTCGGGAGCAGTACTTC
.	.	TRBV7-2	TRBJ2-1	CASSGRRNSYNEQFF	TGTGCCAGCAGCGGGCGACGAAACTCCTACAATGAGCAGTTCTTC
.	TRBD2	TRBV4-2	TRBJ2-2	CASSRKGLAGGPGGAGELFF	TGTGCCAGCAGTCGGAAGGGACTAGCGGGGGGGCCGGGCGGCGCCGGGGAGCTGTTTTTT
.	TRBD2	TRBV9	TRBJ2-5	CASSLGLAGHQETQYF	TGTGCCAGCAGCCTCGGACTAGCGGGCCACCAAGAGACCCAGTACTTC
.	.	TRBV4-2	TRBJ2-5	CASSQVPGETQYF	TGTGCCAGCAGCCAAGTTCCGGGGGAGACCCAGTACTTC
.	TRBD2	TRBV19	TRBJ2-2	CASASGGSNTGELFF	TGTGCCAGTGCTAGCGGGGGTTCGAACACCGGGGAGCTGTTTTTT
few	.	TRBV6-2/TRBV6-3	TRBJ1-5	CASSYGTSYQPQHF	TGTGCCAGCAGTTATGGGACCAGTTATCAGCCCCAGCATTTT
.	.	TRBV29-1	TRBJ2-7	CSVQVRGVYEQYF	TGCAGCGTTCAGGTCAGGGGGGTTTACGAGCAGTACTTC
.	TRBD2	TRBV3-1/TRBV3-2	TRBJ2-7	CASSLTSGGLSYEQYF	TGTGCCAGCAGCCTGACTAGCGGGGGACTCTCCTACGAGCAGTACTTC
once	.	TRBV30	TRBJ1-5	CAWSVRGVQPQHF	TGTGCCTGGAGTGTACGGGGGGTTCAGCCCCAGCATTTT
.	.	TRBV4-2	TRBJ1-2	CASSQVRDGGGGYTF	TGTGCCAGCAGCCAAGTCCGGGACGGTGGCGGAGGCTACACCTTC
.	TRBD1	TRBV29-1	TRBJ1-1	CSVLGQAEARPEAFF	TGCAGCGTCCTGGGACAGGCCGAGGCGAGACCTGAAGCTTTCTTT
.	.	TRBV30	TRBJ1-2	CAWSDRNYGYTF	TGTGCCTGGAGTGACAGAAACTATGGCTACACCTTC
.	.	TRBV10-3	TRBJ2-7	CAIGQNEQYF	TGTGCCATCGGCCAGAACGAGCAGTACTTC
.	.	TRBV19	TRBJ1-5	CASSRYQEPQHF	TGTGCCAGTAGCCGTTATCAGGAGCCCCAGCATTTT
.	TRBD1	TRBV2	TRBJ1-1	CASSPNVPGQGWTEAFF	TGTGCCAGCAGTCCTAACGTCCCAGGACAGGGTTGGACTGAAGCTTTCTTT
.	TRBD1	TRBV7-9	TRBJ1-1	CASIKGGGSVTEAFF	TGTGCCAGCATCAAAGGAGGGGGCTCGGTTACTGAAGCTTTCTTT
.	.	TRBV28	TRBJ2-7	CASSSTLYLHSSYEQYF	TGTGCCAGCAGCTCCACCCTTTACTTACATAGCTCCTACGAGCAGTACTTC
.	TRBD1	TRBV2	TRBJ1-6	CASGEGTGWSPLHF	TGTGCCAGCGGGGAGGGGACAGGGTGGTCACCCCTCCACTTT
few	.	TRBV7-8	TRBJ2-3	CASSSPSSTDTQYF	TGTGCCAGCAGCTCCCCCTCCAGCACAGATACGCAGTATTTT
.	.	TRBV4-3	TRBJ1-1	CASSQDLQIATFF	TGCGCCAGCAGCCAAGATCTTCAAATTGCGACTTTCTTT
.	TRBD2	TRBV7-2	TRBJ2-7	CASSYPGLAGGRGSYEQYF	TGTGCCAGCAGCTACCCGGGACTAGCGGGGGGCCGGGGCTCCTACGAGCAGTACTTC
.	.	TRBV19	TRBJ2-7	CASKGTAGPYEQYF	TGTGCCAGTAAGGGGACTGCCGGTCCCTACGAGCAGTACTTC
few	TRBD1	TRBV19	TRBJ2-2	CASKGAGANTGELFF	TGTGCCAGTAAGGGGGCAGGGGCGAACACCGGGGAGCTGTTTTTT
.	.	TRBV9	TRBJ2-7	CASSVASSYEQYF	TGTGCCAGCAGCGTCGCTTCATCCTACGAGCAGTACTTC
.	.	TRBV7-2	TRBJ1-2	CASSSQPVGGYTF	TGTGCCAGCAGCTCACAGCCGGTAGGCGGCTACACCTTC
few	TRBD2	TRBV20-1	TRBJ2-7	CSGWGGAEQYF	TGCAGTGGCTGGGGAGGGGCCGAGCAGTACTTC
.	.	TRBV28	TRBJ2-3	CASSLPVQGFGTDTQYF	TGTGCCAGCAGTTTACCCGTTCAGGGATTTGGCACAGATACGCAGTATTTT
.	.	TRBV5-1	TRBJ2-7	CASSSNVLGTYEQYF	TGCGCCAGCAGCTCGAACGTGTTGGGGACCTACGAGCAGTACTTC
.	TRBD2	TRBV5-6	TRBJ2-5	CASSPGTSRFETQYF	TGTGCCAGCAGCCCCGGGACTAGCCGGTTTGAGACCCAGTACTTC
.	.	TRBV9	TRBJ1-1	CASSSSGGTEAFF	TGTGCCAGCAGCTCCTCCGGCGGCACTGAAGCTTTCTTT
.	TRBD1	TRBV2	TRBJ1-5	CASSSRTGRDSNQPQHF	TGTGCCAGCAGTTCTAGGACAGGGAGGGATAGCAATCAGCCCCAGCATTTT
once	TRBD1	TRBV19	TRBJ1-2	CASSIRTGTGDYGYTF	TGTGCCAGTAGTATACGAACGGGGACAGGGGACTATGGCTACACCTTC
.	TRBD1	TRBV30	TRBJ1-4	CAWSTRQGELFF	TGTGCCTGGTCGACTAGACAGGGCGAACTGTTTTTT
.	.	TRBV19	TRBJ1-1	CASSIALHSGVEAFF	TGTGCCAGTAGTATAGCGCTTCATTCCGGGGTTGAAGCTTTCTTT
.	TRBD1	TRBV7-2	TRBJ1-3	CASSSQGIPGNTIYF	TGTGCCAGCAGCTCACAGGGGATCCCTGGAAACACCATATATTTT
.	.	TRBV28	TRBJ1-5	CASSLDQGGAQPQHF	TGTGCCAGCAGTTTGGACCAGGGTGGGGCCCAGCCCCAGCATTTT
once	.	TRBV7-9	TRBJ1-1	CASSLSTWGGRGTEAFF	TGTGCCAGCAGCTTAAGTACTTGGGGGGGCCGTGGGACTGAAGCTTTCTTT
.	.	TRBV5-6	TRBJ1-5	CASSTEGGMNQPQHF	TGTGCCAGCAGCACCGAGGGGGGGATGAATCAGCCCCAGCATTTT
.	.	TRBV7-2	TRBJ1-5	CASSLGEYSNQPQHF	TGTGCCAGCAGCTTAGGGGAGTATAGCAATCAGCCCCAGCATTTT
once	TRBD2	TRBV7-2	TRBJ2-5	CASSLNSRGNQETQYF	TGTGCCAGCAGCTTAAATTCGCGGGGGAACCAAGAGACCCAGTACTTC
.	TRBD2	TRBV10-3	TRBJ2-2	CAIRAGTSKTGELFF	TGTGCCATCAGGGCCGGGACTAGCAAAACCGGGGAGCTGTTTTTT